These 19 T cell receptor beta chains originate from one sample sequenced in a study of Ad26.COV2.S vaccination and SARS-CoV-2 variants. Treatment of the sample: roughly 20 received Ad26.COV2.S at low or high dose, single or two shots; 5 received placebo; per-sample allocation not given. Vaccine and placebo recipients were sampled on day 63 after the first injection. The method was immunoSEQ multiplex PCR; TCRdb's version includes in-frame clones alone and lacks a portion of them. The profile shows about half a million clones, about nine tenths of them singletons. Sequenced material: peripheral blood, taken in a trial of Ad26.COV2.S vaccine versus placebo. The receptors originated from a person between 18 and 65 years old who received the Ad26.COV2.S COVID-19 vaccine or a placebo.

The rearrangement uses TRBV5-1 and TRBJ2-7, with 13 bases that match TRBD2. Germline loops: CDR1 SGHRS, CDR2 YFSETQ. J lost 4 bases, V lost 2 bases, and 9 bases had no gene match. The CDR3 contains 17 residues. CDR3 nucleotides: TGCGCCAGCAGCTTTACCGGGACTAGCGGGACCAAGTACGAGCAGTACTTC. Amino acids: CASSFTGTSGTKYEQYF.

The chain links TRBV6-5 to TRBJ1-1; D is ambiguous. The germline CDR1 and CDR2 sequences are MNHEY and SVGAGI. V dropped 0 bases and J dropped 10 bases, with 12 bases sitting between them. The length of the CDR3 is 13 residues. CDR3 DNA sequence: TGTGCCAGCAGTTACTCTCCAGGAGGTATAGCTTTCTTT. It translates to CASSYSPGGIAFF.

This chain links TRBV5-6 with TRBJ1-2; D is uncertain. Germline-derived CDR1 and CDR2 are SGHDT and YYEEEE. The CDR3 totals 14 residues. Trimming left V 4 bases short and J 4 bases short, with 14 bases between. The CDR3 loop reads CASSLWTDLYGYTF. DNA of the CDR3: TGTGCCAGCAGCCTGTGGACGGACCTCTATGGCTACACCTTC.

The V gene is TRBV28, the J gene TRBJ2-5; D perhaps matches TRBD2 (6 bases). The V gene's germline CDR1 is MDHEN and CDR2 SYDVKM. Trimming left V 2 bases short and J 0 bases short, with 13 bases between. CDR3 length: 16 amino acids. The CDR3 nucleotides read TGTGCCAGCAGTTTAGGTGGGGCGGGGTACCAAGAGACCCAGTACTTC. This sequence encodes CASSLGGAGYQETQYF.

This sequence joins TRBV5-1 and TRBJ2-3; TRBD2 matches 7 bases. J was trimmed by 0 bases and V by 7 bases; bases with no gene match: 8. The length of the CDR3 is 15 residues. Per germline, CDR1 SGHRS and CDR2 YFSETQ. The CDR3 nucleotides read TGCGCCAGCGGTCAGAGCGGGGCTAGCACAGATACGCAGTATTTT. This codes for CASGQSGASTDTQYF.

The chain couples TRBV4-2 to TRBJ2-7, with 12 bases identical to TRBD2. This CDR3 is built from 16 residues. The ends lost 3 bases at V and 0 bases at J; junction bases unmatched: 3. Looked up from germline, CDR1 is LGHNA and CDR2 is YNFKEQ. CDR3 bases: TGTGCCAGCAGCCAGACTAGCGGGAGCCTCTCCTACGAGCAGTACTTC. Translated, it gives CASSQTSGSLSYEQYF.

The chain carries TRBV6-6 and TRBJ1-4; D uncertain. The CDR3 consists of 14 residues. Trimming shortened V by 2 bases and J by 4 bases, and 8 bases separated the two germline ends. The germline V gene encodes CDR1 MNHNY and CDR2 SVGAGI (reference sequence). CDR3 loop: CASSYRADNEKLFF. For the CDR3, the DNA is TGTGCCAGCAGTTACAGGGCAGATAATGAAAAACTGTTTTTT.

V usage is TRBV9 and J usage is TRBJ2-7; D may be TRBD2 (6 bases). CDR1 and CDR2 from the germline V gene are SGDLS and YYNGEE. The V gene lost 0 bases and the J gene lost 0 bases, with 10 bases spanning the gap. The CDR3 consists of 15 residues. The CDR3 DNA reads TGTGCCAGCAGCGTAGATAGCGGTTTCTCCTACGAGCAGTACTTC. Residues: CASSVDSGFSYEQYF.

This clone was recorded only once. Here the CDR3 DNA reads TGTGCCAGCAGCGCCGGGCTTCACTACAATGAGCAGTTCTTC. Residues: CASSAGLHYNEQFF. J is TRBJ2-1 and V is TRBV14; D not resolved. The CDR3 runs to 14 residues. Trimming left V 5 bases short and J 3 bases short, with 11 bases between. Germline assignment: CDR1 SGHDN and CDR2 FVKESK.

V is TRBV14 and J is TRBJ2-7, with 8 bases identical to TRBD1. The junction had 14 bases not matched to a gene; V was cut back by 5 bases and J by 8 bases. The CDR3 contains 15 residues. The germline gives CDR1 SGHDN, CDR2 FVKESK. In DNA, the CDR3 is TGTGCCAGCAGCTTACCGGGACAGGCGCCTTTGAAGCAGTACTTC. This encodes CASSLPGQAPLKQYF. Using reference TRBV14 and TRBJ2-7 for the parts outside the CDR3, the full variable domain is EAGVTQFPSHSVIEKGQTVTLRCDPISGHDNLYWYRRVMGKEIKFLLHFVKESKQDESGMPNNRFLAERTGGTYSTLKVQPAELEDSGVYFCASSLPGQAPLKQYFGPGTRLTVT.

The rearrangement uses TRBV18 and TRBJ1-2; 7 bases are shared with TRBD1. V was pared by 5 bases and J by 1 base, with 13 bases of the junction left unmatched. This CDR3 contains 17 residues. In germline, CDR1 is KGHSH, CDR2 LQKENI. CDR3 amino acids: CASSSNADRDRNYGYTF. Written as DNA, the CDR3 is TGTGCCAGCTCATCCAATGCCGACAGGGACCGTAACTATGGCTACACCTTC. Full variable domain (missing parts from reference TRBV18 and TRBJ1-2): NAGVMQNPRHLVRRRGQEARLRCSPMKGHSHVYWYRQLPEEGLKFMVYLQKENIIDESGMPKERFSAEFPKEGPSILRIQQVVRGDSAAYFCASSSNADRDRNYGYTFGSGTRLTVV.

The gene calls are TRBV9 and TRBJ1-4, with 10 bases lining up with TRBD1. This CDR3 comprises 17 residues. In germline, CDR1 is SGDLS, CDR2 YYNGEE. Trimming at V came to 0 bases and at J to 6 bases, leaving 8 bases not matched to a gene. CDR3 DNA sequence: TGTGCCAGCAGCGTAGGACAGGGGGCACCTTGGGATGAAAAACTGTTTTTT. Translated: CASSVGQGAPWDEKLFF.

In its sample, this clone was seen once. The V call is TRBV5-1, the J call TRBJ1-2; no firm D call. CDR1 is SGHRS and CDR2 is YFSETQ in the germline V gene. Deletions cut 0 bases from V and 6 bases from J, with 12 bases between. The CDR3 runs 14 residues. For the CDR3, the DNA is TGCGCCAGCAGCTTGGGGGCAGCGGCGCATGGCTACACCTTC. Protein product: CASSLGAAAHGYTF.

The chain carries TRBV18 and TRBJ1-4; D is perhaps TRBD1 (5 bases). There are 16 residues in the CDR3. CDR1 KGHSH and CDR2 LQKENI come from the germline V gene. V was trimmed by 1 base and J by 7 bases, leaving 16 bases between them. CDR3 bases: TGTGCCAGCTCACCACGTCCCGGGGCGACGGGTGAAAAACTGTTTTTT. It encodes CASSPRPGATGEKLFF.

This rearrangement joins TRBV29-1 to TRBJ1-1, with 7 nucleotides matching TRBD1. In germline, CDR1 is SQVTM, CDR2 ANQGSEA. CDR3 length equals 13 residues. The ends lost 7 bases at V and 7 bases at J; junction bases unmatched: 12. DNA of the CDR3: TGCAGCGCGGACGGTGACAGGGTCAGTGAAGCTTTCTTT. It specifies CSADGDRVSEAFF.

V gene TRBV20-1 combines with J gene TRBJ2-1, with D unresolved. This CDR3 region has 11 residues. Germline lookup yields CDR1 DFQATT and CDR2 SNEGSKA (reference sequence). V lost 2 bases and J lost 8, with 7 bases in between. CDR3 region: CSARMTHEQFF. In DNA form, the CDR3 reads TGCAGTGCTAGAATGACCCATGAGCAGTTCTTC.

The table lists this clone with a count of one. The genes are TRBV9 and TRBJ2-2, with TRBD1 matching 7 bases. This CDR3 is built from 15 residues. Losses at the gene ends were 4 bases for V and 5 bases for J; bases not matched to a gene: 8. CDR1 SGDLS and CDR2 YYNGEE come from the germline V gene. The CDR3 sequence is CASSYRGARTGELFF. CDR3 bases: TGTGCCAGCAGCTACAGGGGTGCGAGGACCGGGGAGCTGTTTTTT. The full variable domain, with the rest looked up from reference TRBV9 and TRBJ2-2, is DSGVTQTPKHLITATGQRVTLRCSPRSGDLSVYWYQQSLDQGLQFLIQYYNGEERAKGNILERFSAQQFPDLHSELNLSSLELGDSALYFCASSYRGARTGELFFGEGSRLTVL.

In this sample, this clone turned up once. The V gene is TRBV13, the J gene TRBJ2-3; D remains unclear. The ends were cut back, 1 base at V and 1 base at J, with 12 bases in the middle. This CDR3 has 16 residues. CDR1 and CDR2 from the germline V gene are PRHDT and FYEKMQ (reference sequence). The CDR3 reads CASSLAKGPGTDTQYF. CDR3 DNA: TGTGCCAGCAGCTTAGCCAAAGGTCCGGGCACAGATACGCAGTATTTT. The variable domain in full, completed from reference TRBV13 and TRBJ2-3, reads AAGVIQSPRHLIKEKRETATLKCYPIPRHDTVYWYQQGPGQDPQFLISFYEKMQSDKGSIPDRFSAQQFSDYHSELNMSSLELGDSALYFCASSLAKGPGTDTQYFGPGTRLTVL.

V is TRBV19 and J is TRBJ1-6; D is undetermined. The CDR3 is 13 amino acids. V lost 3 bases and J lost 6, with 6 bases in between. Germline loops: CDR1 LNHDA, CDR2 SQIVND (reference sequence). CDR3 amino acids: CASSIAGNSPLHF. CDR3 sequence (DNA): TGTGCCAGTAGTATTGCGGGTAATTCACCCCTCCACTTT. The entire variable domain, with the rest obtained from reference TRBV19 and TRBJ1-6, is as follows: DGGITQSPKYLFRKEGQNVTLSCEQNLNHDAMYWYRQDPGQGLRLIYYSQIVNDFQKGDIAEGYSVSREKKESFPLTVTSAQKNPTAFYLCASSIAGNSPLHFGNGTRLTVT.